This TCR beta chain originates from a study of blood T cell repertoires in COVID-19 (dated by TCRdb to 2020 to 2021). With regard to the full study: Samples covering the acute and convalescent phases of COVID-19 were provided by collaborators in the United States, Italy and Spain. Where available, HLA class I and class II types were obtained from metadata supplied by the sample provider rather than from assay-based typing. A freely available public database, intended as a resource for researchers studying the immune response to SARS-CoV-2, is where the repertoires were released. Nearly every sample came with metadata listing a de-identified subject ID, COVID-19 status, age in years and sex. Subjects who had been exposed to COVID-19, were actively infected with it, or had recovered from it provided the deeply sampled blood TCRbeta repertoires that made up the dataset. The samples were drawn from the first 160 participants of the ongoing ImmuneRACE study and from under 1,500 subjects provided by 6 global collaborators. The material from the prospective study consisted of cDNA or gDNA derived from T cells, B-cell-depleted T cells, or PBMCs.

Enrolling through a virtual design, the prospective study's participants ranged in age from roughly 18 to 90 years and lived across 24 United States geographic areas. To assign participants to cohorts, the prospective study relied on clinical history that participants themselves reported in a screening survey and a study questionnaire. ImmuneRACE Cohort 3 recovered participants were defined by two consecutive negative NP/OP PCR tests, healthcare professional clearance, or symptom resolution. Mobile phlebotomists in the prospective study collected whole blood, serum and a nasopharyngeal or oropharyngeal swab from every participant. Over a roughly two-month period, participants in the prospective study had the option of providing additional blood draws and questionnaires. Before DNA extraction, blood samples from the prospective study were shipped at room temperature or frozen. Concerning this clone itself: There is no known antigen for this receptor. Per-base qualities were not stored, and no clone one base away is much larger.

TCRbeta CDR3 regions were amplified from genomic DNA by means of the immunoSEQ Assay, a bias-controlled multiplex PCR. On the study's bioinformatics: The number of nucleated cells in each sample was estimated from the amplification of reference gene primers within the assay. To quantify the absolute abundance of each unique TCRbeta CDR3 rearrangement, sequence reads were collapsed and filtered. Productive Simpson clonality was computed per sample as the square root of Simpson's diversity index over productive rearrangements. Drawn from immuneACCESS, this table holds only the in-frame rearrangements with V and J called that TCRdb kept. Clones are partly lost; checked studies trace under half to an unresolved V gene and leave the rest unexplained. D and trimming were read from the DNA, whereas the V and J calls and clone size are those reported in that table. The sample table contains hundreds of thousands of clones; only one count was recorded for nearly 90% of them. The ten largest clones add up to over 8.5% of the sample.

Summary of the overall study and its limitations: How much clinical and demographic metadata was included differed by source and by participant, and the metadata was provided uncurated.

From the cysteine up to the phenylalanine, the CDR3 has a length of 17 residues. Only the CDR3 portion is preserved as DNA: 51 bases, with reading frame beginning at the first base. Trimming leaves V shorter by 2 bases and J shorter by 5 bases, with the junction holding 9 bases beyond the gene matches. CDR1 and CDR2, per the germline V gene (reference sequence), are SEHNR and FQNEAQ. The origin of this receptor is a woman in her 30s who had recovered from COVID-19. The chain joins TRBV7-9 to TRBJ1-2, and 12 bases in between align with TRBD1. The sample was PBMCs or T cells enriched from blood (not recorded which). The sequenced DNA is TGTGCCAGCAGCTTACGGGACAGGGGGCGACCCGGATATGGCTACACCTTC. Translated, it reads CASSLRDRGRPGYGYTF. The reference TRBV7-9 and TRBJ1-2 proteins fill in what lies around the CDR3, so the full variable domain reads DTGVSQNPRHKITKRGQNVTFRCDPISEHNRLYWYRQTLGQGPEFLTYFQNEAQLEKSRLLSDRFSAERPKGSFSTLEIQRTEQGDSAMYLCASSLRDRGRPGYGYTFGSGTRLTVV.